This is a list of T cell receptor beta chains from one sample in a study of cytomegalovirus exposure and HLA in healthy donors. Assay: immunoSEQ multiplex PCR; the TCRdb copy retains only in-frame clones and omits some. Its clone listing holds 200,000 to 250,000 clones. Sequencing used PBMCs. These TCRs come from a girl aged 2 to 10 in good health and CMV-seropositive. The CDR3 runs from the conserved cysteine through the conserved F or W. A D gene is named only where the DNA matches it firmly.

NA	TRBV28	TRBJ1-2	CASSRGRSPNYGYTF	TGTGCCAGCAGTCGAGGGAGAAGTCCGAACTATGGCTACACCTTC
NA	TRBV30	TRBJ2-7	CAWRPTTGSYEQYF	TGTGCCTGGAGACCAACGACAGGCTCCTACGAGCAGTACTTC
NA	TRBV2	TRBJ2-3	CANVADTTDTQYF	TGTGCCAACGTAGCGGACACCACAGATACGCAGTATTTT
NA	TRBV2	TRBJ1-2	CASNKGANYGYTF	TGTGCCAGCAATAAGGGGGCTAACTATGGCTACACCTTC
TRBD1	TRBV28	TRBJ1-5	CASSQRGDRGQGQPQHF	TGTGCCAGCAGTCAGCGGGGAGACAGGGGGCAGGGGCAGCCCCAGCATTTT
NA	TRBV28	TRBJ2-3	CASTLTTNTDTQYF	TGTGCCAGCACCCTGACTACAAACACAGATACGCAGTATTTT
NA	TRBV6-1	TRBJ2-1	CASSVGGLLSGIEQFF	TGTGCCAGCAGTGTGGGCGGACTGTTGTCAGGAATTGAGCAGTTCTTC
TRBD2	TRBV29-1	TRBJ2-3	CSVETSGVSTDTQYF	TGCAGCGTTGAAACTAGCGGGGTTAGCACAGATACGCAGTATTTT
NA	TRBV5-1	TRBJ2-7	CASSLRRGYEQYF	TGCGCCAGCAGCTTGAGACGGGGCTACGAGCAGTACTTC
NA	TRBV6-5	TRBJ2-7	CATNRGINEQYF	TGTGCCACAAACCGGGGGATCAACGAGCAGTACTTC
TRBD1	TRBV14	TRBJ1-1	CASSQVRLDRVIPLEAFF	TGTGCCAGCAGCCAAGTAAGGTTAGACAGGGTGATTCCTCTCGAAGCTTTCTTT
NA	TRBV18	TRBJ1-1	CASSPSGNGDTEAFF	TGTGCCAGCTCACCCTCAGGGAATGGGGACACTGAAGCTTTCTTT
TRBD1	TRBV30	TRBJ1-4	CAWSVQGANEKLFF	TGTGCCTGGAGTGTACAGGGGGCTAATGAAAAACTGTTTTTT
TRBD1	TRBV28	TRBJ2-3	CASSYSGTGAPDTQYF	TGTGCCAGCAGTTACTCCGGGACAGGGGCCCCAGATACGCAGTATTTT
NA	TRBV19	TRBJ1-1	CASSTYGGPFF	TGTGCCAGTAGTACCTACGGCGGGCCTTTCTTT
NA	TRBV11-1	TRBJ1-1	CASSVRGSEAFF	TGTGCCAGCAGCGTCAGGGGCTCTGAAGCTTTCTTT
NA	TRBV7-3	TRBJ2-3	CASSLDPTDTQYF	TGTGCCAGCAGCCTAGACCCCACAGATACGCAGTATTTT
NA	TRBV27	TRBJ2-1	CASSLSKGVARYNEQFF	TGTGCCAGCAGTTTATCGAAGGGGGTAGCGCGATACAATGAGCAGTTCTTC
NA	TRBV5-6	TRBJ2-3	CASTGLRNTDTQYF	TGTGCCAGCACAGGGTTAAGAAACACAGATACGCAGTATTTT
TRBD1	TRBV27	TRBJ2-7	CASSSSLGQGGNYF	TGTGCCAGCAGTTCCTCTCTCGGACAGGGGGGGAACTACTTC
TRBD1	TRBV28	TRBJ2-3	CASSNPQGAGTDTQYF	TGTGCCAGCAGCAACCCACAGGGGGCGGGGACAGATACGCAGTATTTT
NA	TRBV28	TRBJ1-2	CASTRGGISEYYGYTF	TGTGCCAGCACCCGGGGGGGTATTTCAGAGTACTATGGCTACACCTTC
TRBD2	TRBV19	TRBJ2-7	CASSIGQGGTYEQYF	TGTGCCAGTAGTATAGGGCAGGGAGGGACCTACGAGCAGTACTTC
NA	TRBV21-1	TRBJ2-3	CASTLGGTSTDTQYF	TGTGCCAGCACCCTCGGGGGGACTAGCACAGATACGCAGTATTTT
TRBD1	TRBV7-9	TRBJ1-1	CASSLNGDSPMNTEAFF	TGTGCCAGCAGCTTAAACGGGGACAGTCCCATGAACACTGAAGCTTTCTTT
NA	TRBV28	TRBJ2-7	CASSPTRIHSYEQYF	TGTGCCAGCAGCCCGACTAGAATCCACTCCTACGAGCAGTACTTC
NA	TRBV19	TRBJ2-7	CASSMGMGRIEQYF	TGTGCCAGTAGTATGGGGATGGGGAGAATCGAGCAGTACTTC
TRBD1	TRBV28	TRBJ2-5	CATGDRGLRETQYF	TGTGCCACCGGGGACAGGGGGCTTCGGGAGACCCAGTACTTC
NA	TRBV10-3	TRBJ2-7	CAIKTGGDYEQYF	TGTGCCATCAAAACGGGGGGCGACTACGAGCAGTACTTC
TRBD1	TRBV19	TRBJ1-5	CASTDSGGGNQPQHF	TGTGCCAGTACCGACTCAGGGGGAGGCAATCAGCCCCAGCATTTT
NA	TRBV28	TRBJ2-1	CASSSLSQRRSYNEQFF	TGTGCCAGCAGTTCACTTTCTCAGCGGCGCTCCTACAATGAGCAGTTCTTC
NA	TRBV6-5	TRBJ1-2	CASSLLSFGGYGYTF	TGTGCCAGCAGTTTGCTTTCGTTCGGGGGCTATGGCTACACCTTC
NA	TRBV4-1	TRBJ1-5	CASSPAGVGQPQHF	TGCGCCAGCAGCCCCGCGGGGGTTGGGCAGCCCCAGCATTTT
TRBD2	TRBV7-3	TRBJ2-3	CASSSSGRGTDTQYF	TGTGCCAGCAGCAGTAGCGGGAGGGGCACAGATACGCAGTATTTT
TRBD1	TRBV7-2	TRBJ1-2	CASSLARDRVFYGYTF	TGTGCCAGCAGCTTAGCGCGGGACAGGGTGTTCTATGGCTACACCTTC
TRBD1	TRBV14	TRBJ1-2	CASSPETDRGKANYGYTF	TGTGCCAGCAGCCCGGAAACCGACAGGGGGAAAGCTAACTATGGCTACACCTTC
NA	TRBV4-2	TRBJ2-7	CASSQEMGGRGYEQYF	TGTGCCAGCAGCCAAGAAATGGGGGGAAGGGGCTACGAGCAGTACTTC
NA	TRBV19	TRBJ2-7	CASSIRGLWGDEQYF	TGTGCCAGTAGTATAAGGGGCCTTTGGGGCGACGAGCAGTACTTC
NA	TRBV4-1	TRBJ2-3	CASSQDRTQYF	TGCGCCAGCAGCCAAGATCGTACGCAGTATTTT
TRBD1	TRBV19	TRBJ1-2	CASSIPNDRGGYTF	TGTGCCAGTAGTATTCCTAACGACAGGGGAGGCTACACCTTC
NA	TRBV5-6	TRBJ2-7	CASSLGSLTYEQYF	TGTGCCAGCAGCTTGGGATCTCTAACCTACGAGCAGTACTTC
NA	TRBV11-2	TRBJ1-2	CASSLDPFRGANYGYTF	TGTGCCAGCAGCTTAGACCCTTTCAGGGGAGCTAACTATGGCTACACCTTC
TRBD2	TRBV5-4	TRBJ2-3	CASSPLAGPTDTQYF	TGTGCCAGCAGCCCCCTAGCGGGACCCACAGATACGCAGTATTTT
TRBD1	TRBV13	TRBJ1-1	CASSPTDRGLTEAFF	TGTGCCAGCAGCCCCACGGATAGGGGGCTAACTGAAGCTTTCTTT
TRBD1	TRBV6-6	TRBJ2-7	CASSLSGTGGGEQYF	TGTGCCAGCAGTTTGTCCGGGACAGGGGGAGGCGAGCAGTACTTC